This T cell receptor (beta chain) was observed in a study of shared clonotypes between healthy human individuals. CD45RO-negative, CCR7-positively selected cells formed the naive CD8 fraction, excluding terminally differentiated effector memory CD45RA+ cells. The study drew all its donors from Caucasian adults living in Nashville, Tennessee. V lost 5 bases, J lost 3 bases, and 5 bases lay in between. The CDR3 contains 12 residues. From germline, CDR1 is SEHNR and CDR2 FQNEAQ (reference sequence). A word on this clone: This specimen includes other DNA sequences encoding the same CDR3.

Replicate PCRs for sorted subsets used approximately 220 ng DNA; this equaled about 30,000 T cell genomes. How the authors handled the data: ImmunoSEQ gave junction-only sequences without quality scores, so filtering differed. Method: immunoSEQ multiplex PCR; TCRdb's copy keeps in-frame clones and lacks some. The V and J calls and clone size were taken over from that table, and D and trimming were inferred from the DNA. Of around 2,000,000 clones detected, approximately 94% appear once; the ten largest clones hold roughly 1.7%. Sequenced material: naive CD8+ T cells from PBMCs. V is TRBV7-9 and J is TRBJ2-1; D might be TRBD2 (5 bases). The sequence came from a man aged 18-30 years in good health. Some clones in this sample may be carry-over from other donors' samples. The CDR3 nucleotides are TGTGCCAGCAGCGCGGGCTACAATGAGCAGTTCTTC. It codes for CASSAGYNEQFF.